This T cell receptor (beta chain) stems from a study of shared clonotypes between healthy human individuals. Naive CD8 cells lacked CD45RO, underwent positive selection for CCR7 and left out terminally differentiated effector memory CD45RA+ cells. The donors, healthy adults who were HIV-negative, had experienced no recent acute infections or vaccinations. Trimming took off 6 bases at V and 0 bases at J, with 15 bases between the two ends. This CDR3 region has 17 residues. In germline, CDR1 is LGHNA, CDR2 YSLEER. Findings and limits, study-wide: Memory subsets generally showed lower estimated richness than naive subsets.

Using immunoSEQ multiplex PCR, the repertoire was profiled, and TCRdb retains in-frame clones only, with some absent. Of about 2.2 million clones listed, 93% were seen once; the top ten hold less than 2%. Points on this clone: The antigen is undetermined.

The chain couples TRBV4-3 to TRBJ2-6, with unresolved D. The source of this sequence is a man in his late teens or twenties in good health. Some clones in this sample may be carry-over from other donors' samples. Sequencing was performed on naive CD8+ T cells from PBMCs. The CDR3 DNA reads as TGCGCCAGCAGTTTAGCCCTTCCCAGCTCTGGGGCCAACGTCCTGACTTTC. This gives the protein CASSLALPSSGANVLTF.